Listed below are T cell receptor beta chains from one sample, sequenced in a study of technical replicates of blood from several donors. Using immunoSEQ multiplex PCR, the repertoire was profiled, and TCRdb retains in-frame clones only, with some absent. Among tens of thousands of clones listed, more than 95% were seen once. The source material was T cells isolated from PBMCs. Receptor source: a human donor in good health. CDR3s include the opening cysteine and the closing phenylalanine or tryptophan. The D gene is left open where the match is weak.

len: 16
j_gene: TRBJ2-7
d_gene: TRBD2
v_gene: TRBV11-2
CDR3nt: TGTGCCAGCAGCCCCTCAGGACTAGCGGGGCCCCACGAGCAGTACTTC
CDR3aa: CASSPSGLAGPHEQYF

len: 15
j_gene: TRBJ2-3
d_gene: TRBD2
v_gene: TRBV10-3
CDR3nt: TGTGCCATCAGCCTTAGCGGGGCTAGCACAGATACGCAGTATTTT
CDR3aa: CAISLSGASTDTQYF

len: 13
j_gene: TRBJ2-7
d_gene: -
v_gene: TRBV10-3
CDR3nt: TGTGCCATCATGAGTGGGAGTCATCCCGAGCAGTACTTC
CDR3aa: CAIMSGSHPEQYF

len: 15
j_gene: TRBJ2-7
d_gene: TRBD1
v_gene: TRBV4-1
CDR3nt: TGCGCCAGCAGCCAGGGACAGGGAAGCTCCTACGAGCAGTACTTC
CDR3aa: CASSQGQGSSYEQYF

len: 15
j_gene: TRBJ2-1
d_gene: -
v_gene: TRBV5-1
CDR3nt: TGCGCCAGCAGCTTGGAAGGGGGATCTTACAATGAGCAGTTCTTC
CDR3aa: CASSLEGGSYNEQFF

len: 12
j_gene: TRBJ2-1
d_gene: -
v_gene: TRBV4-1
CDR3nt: TGCGCCAGCAGCCAAGATATGTATGAGCAGTTCTTC
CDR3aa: CASSQDMYEQFF

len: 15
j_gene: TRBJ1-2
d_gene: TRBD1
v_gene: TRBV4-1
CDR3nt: TGCGCCAGCAGCCAGATTACAGGGGGTACGTATGGCTACACCTTC
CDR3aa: CASSQITGGTYGYTF

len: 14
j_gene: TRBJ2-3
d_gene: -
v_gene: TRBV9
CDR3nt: TGTGCCAGCAGCGCCGAGAAGGGGGTTAAAACGCAGTATTTT
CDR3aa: CASSAEKGVKTQYF

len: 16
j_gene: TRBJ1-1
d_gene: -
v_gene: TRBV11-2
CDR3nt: TGTGCCAGCAGCTTAGTCCCTTTGGGGGCGAACACTGAAGCTTTCTTT
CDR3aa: CASSLVPLGANTEAFF

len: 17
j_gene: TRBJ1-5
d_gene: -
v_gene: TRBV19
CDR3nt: TGTGCCAGTAGTATAACAGTGGGCTCCTATAGCAATCAGCCCCAGCATTTT
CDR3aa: CASSITVGSYSNQPQHF

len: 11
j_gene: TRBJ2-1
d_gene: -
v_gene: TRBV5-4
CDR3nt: TGTGCCTTCCCCCGAGGAAATGAGCAGTTCTTC
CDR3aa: CAFPRGNEQFF

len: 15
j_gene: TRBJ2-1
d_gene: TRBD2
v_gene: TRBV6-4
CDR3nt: TGTGCCAGCAGTTCTAGCGGGAGTACGTACAATGAGCAGTTCTTC
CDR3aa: CASSSSGSTYNEQFF

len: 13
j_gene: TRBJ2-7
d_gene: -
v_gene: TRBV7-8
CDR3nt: TGTGCCAGCAGCTTCGACACCTCCTACGAGCAGTACTTC
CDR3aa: CASSFDTSYEQYF

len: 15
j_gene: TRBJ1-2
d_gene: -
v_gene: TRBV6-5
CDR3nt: TGTGCCAGCATCGACGCAAACTCGCCGGGGGATGGCTACACCTTC
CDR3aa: CASIDANSPGDGYTF

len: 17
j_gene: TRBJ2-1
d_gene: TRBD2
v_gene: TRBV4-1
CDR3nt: TGCGCCAGCAGCCAATCTGACGGGAGGGCTTTGAGCAATGAGCAGTTCTTC
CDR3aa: CASSQSDGRALSNEQFF

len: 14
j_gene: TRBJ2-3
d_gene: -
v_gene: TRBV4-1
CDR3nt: TGCGCCAGCAGCCAAGGGACTAGCACAGATACGCAGTATTTT
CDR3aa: CASSQGTSTDTQYF

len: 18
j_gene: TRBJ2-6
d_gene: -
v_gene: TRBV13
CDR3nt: TGTGCCAGCAGCCCCCGTGGCGACATCAGCTCTGGGGCCAACGTCCTGACTTTC
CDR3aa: CASSPRGDISSGANVLTF

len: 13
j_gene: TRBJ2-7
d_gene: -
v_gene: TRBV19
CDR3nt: TGTGCCAGTAGTGGAGCGGAAGACTACGAGCAGTACTTC
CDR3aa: CASSGAEDYEQYF